Described below is a single T cell receptor beta chain sequence and its context. Its matching antigen is unknown. Only in-frame clones appear in the TCRdb table, and some are missing; sequencing was by immunoSEQ multiplex PCR. Among approximately 100,000 clones listed, about nine tenths were seen once. This specimen belongs to a study of T cell responses to AZD1222 COVID-19 vaccine. The CDR3 is 15 amino acids. Trimming removed 5 bases from V and 5 bases from J, with 17 bases in between. Per germline, CDR1 SEHNR and CDR2 FQNEAQ (reference sequence). Pooling was applied to second doses at about 4 or about 12 weeks. Findings and caveats of the study: Recipients of two AZD1222 doses showed rising Spike-specific TCR breadth and depth. Vaccine-associated CD4 TCRs spanned spike, dominant at 160-218 and 743-854. The donor group comprised mostly white British people and more females; the analysis possibly underestimated clonal diversity.

The sequence was obtained from an adult who received the AZD1222 COVID-19 vaccine. Sequences were derived from peripheral blood, sampled 28 days after the second AZD1222 dose. The gene calls are TRBV7-9 and TRBJ2-3, with unresolved D. Here the CDR3 reads CASSTFRATQDTQYF. The CDR3 DNA is TGTGCCAGCAGCACCTTCCGGGCCACCCAAGATACGCAGTATTTT.